This T cell receptor beta chain derives from a study of blood T cell repertoires in COVID-19. About the research overall: Sites across the United States, Italy and Spain contributed samples from acute and convalescent COVID-19. The cDNA or gDNA used as material had been derived from T cells, B-cell-depleted T cells, or PBMCs.

The protocol was immunoSEQ multiplex PCR, while the TCRdb copy is restricted to in-frame clones and leaves out a portion. The sample lists about 88,000 clones, roughly 83% occurring once. The V gene's germline CDR1 is SNHLY and CDR2 FYNNEI. The CDR3 is 16 amino acids. Trimming removed 6 bases at V and 1 base at J, with 18 bases between. This receptor was identified in a human donor in a cohort sampled during active COVID-19. Sequencing was carried out using peripheral blood. The rearrangement uses TRBV2 and TRBJ2-5; weak D call: TRBD2 (7 bases). CDR3 region: CASRARGGRGQETQYF. The CDR3 coding sequence is TGTGCCAGCAGGGCGAGGGGGGGAAGAGGCCAAGAGACCCAGTACTTC.